The 30 T cell receptor beta chains given below trace back to one sample, sequenced in a study of control samples from healthy donors and cancer patients. The protocol was immunoSEQ multiplex PCR, while the TCRdb copy is restricted to in-frame clones and leaves out a portion. This table has some 150,000 clones, nearly 96% appearing once. Sequencing input: blood. Receptors were obtained from a woman under 40 in good health.

V and J are TRBV24-1 and TRBJ2-2; D is unresolved. With 0 bases removed from V and 3 bases from J, the gap between germline ends came to 4 bases. The V gene's germline CDR1 is KGHDR and CDR2 SFDVKD. The CDR3 covers 14 residues. CDR3 bases: TGTGCCACCAGTGATTTGCAGTACACCGGGGAGCTGTTTTTT. Encoded protein: CATSDLQYTGELFF.

V usage is TRBV12-3 or TRBV12-4 and J usage is TRBJ1-2; no clear D. This CDR3 spans 12 amino acids. Trimming shortened V by 3 bases and J by 7 bases, and 9 bases separated the two germline ends. The CDR3 protein is CASSLSLGGYTF. The CDR3 DNA is TGTGCCAGCAGTTTGTCCCTCGGTGGCTACACCTTC.

This chain links TRBV5-1 with TRBJ2-1; no firm D call. The V gene's germline CDR1 is SGHRS and CDR2 YFSETQ. Between the trimmed V and J ends, which lost 0 bases and 6 bases, there was a span of 7 bases. The CDR3 spans 13 residues. CDR3 residues: CASSLVRGNEQFF. As DNA, the CDR3 is TGCGCCAGCAGCTTGGTTAGAGGCAATGAGCAGTTCTTC.

The chain couples TRBV5-1 to TRBJ1-6; TRBD1 matches 7 bases. After removal of 10 bases from V and 14 bases from J, the junction contained 24 bases not matched to a gene. The length of the CDR3 is 16 residues. Germline values: CDR1 SGHRS, CDR2 YFSETQ. CDR3 nucleotide sequence: TGCGCCTCATCGACGGGACAGCCACTTCTCACTTGGGCCCTCCACTTT. Its protein is CASSTGQPLLTWALHF.

The rearrangement uses TRBV11-2 and TRBJ1-2, with TRBD1 as a possible D gene (5 bases). The CDR3 contains 13 residues. Trimming removed 2 bases from V and 7 bases from J, with 11 bases in between. CDR1 and CDR2 from the germline V gene are SGHAT and FQNNGV. As DNA, the CDR3 is TGTGCCAGCAGCTTATTATCCAGGGCTGGCTACACCTTC. Its protein product is CASSLLSRAGYTF.

This clone showed up just once. The chain has TRBV5-4 and TRBJ2-7, with D perhaps given as TRBD1 or TRBD2 (6 bases each). Per germline, CDR1 SGHNT and CDR2 YYREEE (reference sequence). This CDR3 is 13 amino acids long. V was trimmed by 2 bases and J by 3 bases, leaving 9 bases between them. Written as DNA, the CDR3 is TGTGCCAGCAGCTTTGGGGGGCGCTACGAGCAGTACTTC. This encodes CASSFGGRYEQYF.

The rearrangement joins TRBV27 to TRBJ2-7, with D perhaps matching TRBD1 (6 bases). V dropped 6 bases and J dropped 2 bases, with 26 bases sitting between them. The germline CDR1 and CDR2 sequences are MNHEY and SMNVEV (reference sequence). This CDR3 spans 18 amino acids. This CDR3 is CASSKGIGGQLIPYEQYF. The CDR3 coding sequence is TGTGCCAGCAGCAAGGGGATTGGAGGACAGTTAATACCCTACGAGCAGTACTTC.

The V and J genes are TRBV5-1 and TRBJ2-2; D might be TRBD2 (5 bases). Germline V gene lookup returns CDR1 SGHRS and CDR2 YFSETQ. The V gene lost 3 bases and the J gene lost 5 bases, with 8 bases spanning the gap. The CDR3 runs to 13 residues. The CDR3 bases are TGCGCCAGCAGCTACGGGGTAACCGGGGAGCTGTTTTTT. Protein sequence: CASSYGVTGELFF.

The chain couples TRBV11-1 to TRBJ2-2; 11 positions agree with TRBD1. This CDR3 comprises 16 residues. V lost 4 bases to trimming and J lost 6 bases; unmatched junction nucleotides: 7. Germline CDR1 and CDR2: SGHAT and FQDESV (reference sequence). The CDR3 spells CASSSHPGQGAGELFF. CDR3 bases: TGTGCCAGCAGCTCCCATCCGGGACAGGGGGCCGGGGAGCTGTTTTTT.

The rearrangement uses TRBV5-1 and TRBJ2-3, with TRBD1 as a possible D gene (6 bases). The CDR3 has 15 amino acids. Trimming cost V 4 bases and J 0 bases, with 12 bases left between them. In germline, CDR1 is SGHRS, CDR2 YFSETQ. The CDR3 region is CASSLQGTSTDTQYF. The DNA of the CDR3 is TGCGCCAGCAGCCTACAGGGTACTAGCACAGATACGCAGTATTTT.

The chain is built from TRBV11-2 and TRBJ1-5, with 7 bases lining up with TRBD1. This CDR3 region has 16 residues. Trimming at V came to 2 bases and at J to 6 bases, leaving 10 bases not matched to a gene. Germline V gene data show CDR1 as SGHAT and CDR2 as FQNNGV. For the CDR3, the DNA is TGTGCCAGCAGCTTAACTACAGGGGTGGTTGGTCAGCCCCAGCATTTT. Encoded protein: CASSLTTGVVGQPQHF. Variable domain in full (rest from reference TRBV11-2 and TRBJ1-5): EAGVAQSPRYKIIEKRQSVAFWCNPISGHATLYWYQQILGQGPKLLIQFQNNGVVDDSQLPKDRFSAERLKGVDSTLKIQPAKLEDSAVYLCASSLTTGVVGQPQHFGDGTRLSIL.

CDR3 nucleotide sequence: TGTGCCAGCAGCTTAGAACCCCAGGACGAGCAGTACTTC. Its protein product is CASSLEPQDEQYF. The V gene is TRBV11-2, the J gene TRBJ2-7; D unresolved. The V gene lost 0 bases and the J gene lost 5 bases, with 8 bases spanning the gap. Germline assignment: CDR1 SGHAT and CDR2 FQNNGV. This CDR3 has 13 amino acids.

This chain connects TRBV20-1 to TRBJ1-1; D gene unclear. This CDR3 has 11 residues. Trimming removed 5 bases at V and 10 bases at J, with 14 bases between. Germline V gene data show CDR1 as DFQATT and CDR2 as SNEGSKA (reference sequence). The CDR3 protein is CSAAPGGRAFF. The DNA for the CDR3 is TGCAGTGCTGCCCCAGGAGGGCGAGCTTTCTTT.

The genes are TRBV27 and TRBJ1-4; D not resolved. The ends were cut back, 5 bases at V and 5 bases at J, with 12 bases in the middle. Germline V gives CDR1 MNHEY, CDR2 SMNVEV (reference sequence). This CDR3 region has 14 residues. Here the CDR3 reads CASSLWVGNEKLFF. DNA of the CDR3: TGTGCCAGCAGTCTTTGGGTGGGGAATGAAAAACTGTTTTTT. The full variable domain, its missing parts supplied by reference TRBV27 and TRBJ1-4, is EAQVTQNPRYLITVTGKKLTVTCSQNMNHEYMSWYRQDPGLGLRQIYYSMNVEVTDKGDVPEGYKVSRKEKRNFPLILESPSPNQTSLYFCASSLWVGNEKLFFGSGTQLSVL.

The rearrangement uses TRBV6-5 and TRBJ1-1; TRBD1 matches at 7 bases. The CDR3 spans 15 residues. The junction had 8 bases not matched to a gene; V was cut back by 2 bases and J by 5 bases. Germline V gene data show CDR1 as MNHEY and CDR2 as SVGAGI. CDR3 nucleotides: TGTGCCAGCAGTTACGAAGGGGGCTTAGCAACTGAAGCTTTCTTT. Translation gives CASSYEGGLATEAFF.

The V call is TRBV19, the J call TRBJ1-1; tentatively, D is TRBD1 (6 bases). CDR3 length equals 19 residues. With 4 bases removed from V and 0 bases from J, the gap between germline ends came to 24 bases. CDR1 is LNHDA, CDR2 SQIVND, per germline (reference sequence). The CDR3 sequence is CASSTAHRTSGGMNTEAFF. The CDR3 DNA follows: TGTGCCAGTAGTACCGCTCACAGGACATCGGGGGGCATGAACACTGAAGCTTTCTTT.

The chain joins TRBV7-2 to TRBJ2-7; 8 bases are shared with TRBD2. CDR1 and CDR2 from the germline V gene are SGHTA and FQGNSA. Unmatched junction bases numbered 3, after V lost 2 bases and J lost 3 bases. The CDR3 runs 14 residues. The CDR3 reads CASSLPGGLYEQYF. CDR3 DNA sequence: TGTGCCAGCAGCTTACCGGGGGGGCTCTACGAGCAGTACTTC. Filled out from reference TRBV7-2 and TRBJ2-7, the complete variable domain reads GAGVSQSPSNKVTEKGKDVELRCDPISGHTALYWYRQSLGQGLEFLIYFQGNSAPDKSGLPSDRFSAERTGGSVSTLTIQRTQQEDSAVYLCASSLPGGLYEQYFGPGTRLTVT.

This clone is a singleton in its sample. This chain joins TRBV5-4 and TRBJ2-5; the match to TRBD2 covers 11 bases. The CDR3 is made up of 16 amino acids. CDR1 and CDR2 from the germline V gene are SGHNT and YYREEE (reference sequence). V shed 4 bases and J 0 bases; nucleotides not matched to a gene: 5. CDR3 nucleotides: TGTGCCAGCAGCCCTGGGACTAGCGGAAACCAAGAGACCCAGTACTTC. It is translated as CASSPGTSGNQETQYF.

This chain joins TRBV2 and TRBJ2-1, with 10 bases lining up with TRBD2. J gave up 10 bases and V 4 bases, and 10 bases lay outside the gene matches. Germline V gene lookup returns CDR1 SNHLY and CDR2 FYNNEI. The CDR3 totals 15 residues. CDR3 sequence reads: CASSGSGRAAVEQFF. CDR3 sequence (DNA): TGTGCCAGCAGTGGCAGCGGGAGGGCCGCGGTAGAGCAGTTCTTC.

The genes are TRBV5-5 and TRBJ1-4; the D gene is possibly TRBD1 (6 bases). The CDR3 is made up of 16 amino acids. V was shortened by 0 bases and J by 7 bases, with 16 bases between the two germline ends. Germline V gene data show CDR1 as SGHKS and CDR2 as YYEKEE (reference sequence). The CDR3: CASSLDPRGQLEKLFF. The CDR3 DNA is TGTGCCAGCAGCTTGGACCCCAGGGGCCAACTTGAAAAACTGTTTTTT. Drawing the rest from reference TRBV5-5 and TRBJ1-4, the complete variable domain is DAGVTQSPTHLIKTRGQQVTLRCSPISGHKSVSWYQQVLGQGPQFIFQYYEKEERGRGNFPDRFSARQFPNYSSELNVNALLLGDSALYLCASSLDPRGQLEKLFFGSGTQLSVL.

The chain couples TRBV2 to TRBJ2-5, with D unresolved. Germline CDR1 is SNHLY and CDR2 is FYNNEI. CDR3 length: 14 amino acids. V dropped 10 bases and J dropped 0 bases, with 15 bases sitting between them. The CDR3 coding sequence is TGTGCCACGGCCAGTGGCGGACACCAAGAGACCCAGTACTTC. Residues: CATASGGHQETQYF.

The chain combines TRBV2 with TRBJ2-2, with D tentatively TRBD2 (6 bases). The germline V and J ends were trimmed by 7 bases and 2 bases, with 17 bases remaining between them. The CDR3 has 16 residues. The germline V gene encodes CDR1 SNHLY and CDR2 FYNNEI. The CDR3 spells CASITGVGLNTGELFF. The CDR3 coding sequence is TGTGCCAGCATCACGGGGGTAGGGTTAAACACCGGGGAGCTGTTTTTT.

The chain recombines TRBV3-1 (or the pseudogene TRBV3-2) with TRBJ2-5; the D gene is possibly TRBD2 (6 bases). Trimming left V 11 bases short and J 5 bases short, with 12 bases between. Germline values: CDR1 LGHDT, CDR2 YNNKEL (reference sequence). The CDR3 totals 11 residues. The CDR3 DNA follows: TGTGCCTCCGGGGGATGGGAGACCCAGTACTTC. Amino acids: CASGGWETQYF.

V and J are TRBV6-5 and TRBJ2-1; D remains unclear. Germline V gene lookup returns CDR1 MNHEY and CDR2 SVGAGI. The CDR3 has 12 amino acids. V was clipped by 5 bases and J by 6 bases, with 8 bases between them. The DNA for the CDR3 is TGTGCCAGCAGTAATCCCCCCAATGAGCAGTTCTTC. Its protein product is CASSNPPNEQFF.

The V and J genes are TRBV4-1 and TRBJ2-1; 9 bases agree with TRBD2. The CDR3 extends over 15 amino acids. Germline V gene sequence: CDR1 MGHRA, CDR2 YSYEKL. V shed 4 bases, J shed 5 bases, and the junction held 6 bases outside the gene matches. In nucleotides, the CDR3 is TGCGCCAGCAGCCCTAGGGGACTAGCAAACAATGAGCAGTTCTTC. Translation: CASSPRGLANNEQFF.

The V gene is TRBV14, the J gene TRBJ2-7, with D possibly TRBD2 on 5 matching bases. Trimming took 1 base from V and 9 from J, leaving 10 bases between them. The length of the CDR3 is 12 residues. Per the germline V gene, CDR1 is SGHDN and CDR2 is FVKESK. The CDR3 DNA follows: TGTGCCAGCAGCCAAGGGAGGACTCGGCAGTACTTC. Translated: CASSQGRTRQYF.

The rearrangement links TRBV6-5 to TRBJ2-1; 10 nucleotides match TRBD1. This CDR3 comprises 13 residues. J was trimmed by 7 bases and V by 7 bases; bases with no gene match: 4. Germline V gene sequence: CDR1 MNHEY, CDR2 SVGAGI. As DNA, the CDR3 is TGTGCCAGCATTTGGACAGGGGGGAATGAGCAGTTCTTC. This encodes CASIWTGGNEQFF.

This clone was recorded once. The chain carries TRBV7-2 and TRBJ2-1; D unresolved. V lost 1 base and J lost 0, with 7 bases in between. Per the germline V gene, CDR1 is SGHTA and CDR2 is FQGNSA. This CDR3 has 15 residues. CDR3 in amino acids: CASSLVRSSYNEQFF. CDR3 bases: TGTGCCAGCAGCTTAGTTAGAAGCTCCTACAATGAGCAGTTCTTC.

The rearrangement links TRBV28 to TRBJ2-1; either TRBD1 or TRBD2 may fit D (5 bases each). CDR1 is MDHEN and CDR2 is SYDVKM in the germline V gene. This CDR3 spans 17 amino acids. V was cut by 2 bases and J by 2 bases, with 16 bases left in between. CDR3 region: CASSLIGGQGPYNEQFF. CDR3 coding DNA: TGTGCCAGCAGTTTAATAGGTGGGCAGGGACCCTACAATGAGCAGTTCTTC.

The V and J genes are TRBV7-2 and TRBJ1-5; D unclear. The CDR3 has 12 amino acids. Germline CDR1 SGHTA, CDR2 FQGNSA. V was shortened by 1 base and J by 10 bases, with 8 bases between the two germline ends. CDR3 in DNA: TGTGCCAGCAGCTTAGGGGCCGTCCCCCAGCATTTT. It encodes CASSLGAVPQHF.